The T cell receptor beta chain under discussion was sequenced for a study of shared T cell receptors in the human thymus. CDR3 length: 13 amino acids. The J segment lost 4 bases and the V segment lost 7 bases, leaving 5 bases of the junction unmatched. CDR1 and CDR2 (germline): LNHDA, SQIVND (reference sequence). Sequencing used immunoSEQ multiplex PCR; TCRdb keeps in-frame clones, though not all of them. The sample gives under 850,000 clones, roughly 90% of which show up once; 0.0095% to 0.011% is in the top ten. The same sample was also used in a study of human thymus T cells. That investigation notes: In corrective heart surgery, resections were taken, and these provided the thymus tissue. As related research reported, thymic repertoires overlapped highly among unrelated individuals.

The sample was thymocytes. The genes are TRBV19 and TRBJ2-3; 7 positions agree with TRBD2. The sequence was obtained from a boy less than two years old with a congenital heart defect. The CDR3 sequence is CASIGAGADTQYF. CDR3 DNA: TGTGCCAGTATCGGTGCGGGAGCAGATACGCAGTATTTT.